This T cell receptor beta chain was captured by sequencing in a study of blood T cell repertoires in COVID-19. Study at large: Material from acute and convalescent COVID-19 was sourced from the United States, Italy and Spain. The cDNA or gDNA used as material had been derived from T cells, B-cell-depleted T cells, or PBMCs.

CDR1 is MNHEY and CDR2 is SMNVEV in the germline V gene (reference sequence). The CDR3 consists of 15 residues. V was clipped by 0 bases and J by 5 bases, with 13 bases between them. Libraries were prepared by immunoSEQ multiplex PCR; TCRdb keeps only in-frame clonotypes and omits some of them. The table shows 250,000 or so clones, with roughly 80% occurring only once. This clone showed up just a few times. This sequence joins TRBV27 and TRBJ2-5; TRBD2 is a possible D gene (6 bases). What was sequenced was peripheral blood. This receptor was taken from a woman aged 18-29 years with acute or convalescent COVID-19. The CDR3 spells CASSLSMRGRETQYF. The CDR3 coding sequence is TGTGCCAGCAGTTTATCTATGCGGGGTCGGGAGACCCAGTACTTC.